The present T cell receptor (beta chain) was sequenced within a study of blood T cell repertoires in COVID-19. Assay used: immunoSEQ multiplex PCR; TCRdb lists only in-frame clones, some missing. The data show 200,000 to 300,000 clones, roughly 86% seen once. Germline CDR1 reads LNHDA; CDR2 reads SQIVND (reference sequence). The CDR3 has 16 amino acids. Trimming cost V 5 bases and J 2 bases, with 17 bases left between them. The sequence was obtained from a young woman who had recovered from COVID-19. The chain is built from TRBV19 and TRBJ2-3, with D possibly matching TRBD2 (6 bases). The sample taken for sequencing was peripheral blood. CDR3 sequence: CASSSGTLVYTDTQYF. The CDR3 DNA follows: TGTGCCAGTAGTTCCGGGACTTTAGTCTACACAGATACGCAGTATTTT.